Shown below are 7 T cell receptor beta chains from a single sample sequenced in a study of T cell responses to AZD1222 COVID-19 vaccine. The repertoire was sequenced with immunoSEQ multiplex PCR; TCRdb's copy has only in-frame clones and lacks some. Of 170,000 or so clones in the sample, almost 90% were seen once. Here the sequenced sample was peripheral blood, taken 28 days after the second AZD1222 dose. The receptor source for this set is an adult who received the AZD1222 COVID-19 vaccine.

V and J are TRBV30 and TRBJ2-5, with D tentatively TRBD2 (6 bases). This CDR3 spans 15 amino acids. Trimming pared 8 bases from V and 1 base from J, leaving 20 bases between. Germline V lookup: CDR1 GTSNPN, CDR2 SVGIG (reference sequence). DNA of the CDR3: TGTGCCGGCGCGCTGGGGGGAGCCCTCCAAGAGACCCAGTACTTC. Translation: CAGALGGALQETQYF. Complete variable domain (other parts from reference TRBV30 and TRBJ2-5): SQTIHQWPATLVQPVGSPLSLECTVEGTSNPNLYWYRQAAGRGLQLLFYSVGIGQISSEVPQNLSASRPQDRQFILSSKKLLLSDSGFYLCAGALGGALQETQYFGPGTRLLVL.

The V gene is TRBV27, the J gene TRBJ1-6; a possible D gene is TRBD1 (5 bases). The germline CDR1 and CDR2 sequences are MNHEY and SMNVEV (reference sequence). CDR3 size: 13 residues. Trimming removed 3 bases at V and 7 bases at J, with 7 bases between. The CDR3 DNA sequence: TGTGCCAGCAGTTTGGGGGAGAATTCACCCCTCCACTTT. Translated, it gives CASSLGENSPLHF.

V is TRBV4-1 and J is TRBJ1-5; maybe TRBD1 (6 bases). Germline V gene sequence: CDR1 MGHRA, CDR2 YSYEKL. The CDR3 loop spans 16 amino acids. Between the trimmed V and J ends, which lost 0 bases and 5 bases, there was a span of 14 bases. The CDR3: CASSQDPGQPHQPQHF. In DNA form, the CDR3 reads TGCGCCAGCAGCCAAGACCCCGGACAGCCCCATCAGCCCCAGCATTTT.

The CDR3 spells CASSLDGTTGELFF. CDR3 bases: TGCGCCAGCAGCTTGGACGGGACCACCGGGGAGCTGTTTTTT. The chain carries TRBV5-1 and TRBJ2-2, with D perhaps being TRBD1 or TRBD2 (5 bases each). V lost 0 bases and J 4 bases, leaving 7 bases between the germline ends. Germline assignment: CDR1 SGHRS and CDR2 YFSETQ. This CDR3 comprises 14 residues.

This CDR3 reads CASSSLGDRGSYEQYF. The CDR3 nucleotides read TGTGCCAGCAGTTCCTTGGGGGACAGGGGCTCCTACGAGCAGTACTTC. This chain connects TRBV28 to TRBJ2-7, with 10 positions matching TRBD1. The germline V gene encodes CDR1 MDHEN and CDR2 SYDVKM. This CDR3 has 16 amino acids. Unmatched junction bases numbered 6, after V lost 4 bases and J lost 0 bases.

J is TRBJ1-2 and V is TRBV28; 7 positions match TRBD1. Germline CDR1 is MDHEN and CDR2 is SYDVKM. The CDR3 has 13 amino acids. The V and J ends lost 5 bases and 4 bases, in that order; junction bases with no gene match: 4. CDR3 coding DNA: TGTGCCAGCAGTCTCGACAGGGCCTATGGCTACACCTTC. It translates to CASSLDRAYGYTF.

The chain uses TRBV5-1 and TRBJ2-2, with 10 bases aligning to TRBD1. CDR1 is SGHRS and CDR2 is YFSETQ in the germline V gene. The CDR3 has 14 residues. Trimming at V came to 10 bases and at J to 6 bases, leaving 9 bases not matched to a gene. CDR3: CACSGTGASGELFF. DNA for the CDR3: TGCGCCTGCTCCGGGACAGGGGCTTCCGGGGAGCTGTTTTTT.